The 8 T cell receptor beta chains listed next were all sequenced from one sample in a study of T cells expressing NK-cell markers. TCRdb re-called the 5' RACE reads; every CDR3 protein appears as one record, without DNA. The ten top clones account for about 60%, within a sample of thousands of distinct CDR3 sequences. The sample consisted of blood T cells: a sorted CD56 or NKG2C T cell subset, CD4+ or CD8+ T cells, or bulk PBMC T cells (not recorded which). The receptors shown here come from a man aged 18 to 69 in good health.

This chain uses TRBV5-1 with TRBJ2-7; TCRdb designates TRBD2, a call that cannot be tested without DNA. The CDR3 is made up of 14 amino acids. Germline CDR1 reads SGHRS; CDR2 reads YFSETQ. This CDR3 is CASRGGEYSYEQYF. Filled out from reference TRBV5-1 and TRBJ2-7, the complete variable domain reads KAGVTQTPRYLIKTRGQQVTLSCSPISGHRSVSWYQQTPGQGLQFLFEYFSETQRNKGNFPGRFSGRQFSNSRSEMNVSTLELGDSALYLCASRGGEYSYEQYFGPGTRLTVT.

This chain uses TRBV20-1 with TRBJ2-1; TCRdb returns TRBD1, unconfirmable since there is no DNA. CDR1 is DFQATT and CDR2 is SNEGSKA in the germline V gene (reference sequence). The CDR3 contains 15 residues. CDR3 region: CSAKDRGNSYNEQFF.

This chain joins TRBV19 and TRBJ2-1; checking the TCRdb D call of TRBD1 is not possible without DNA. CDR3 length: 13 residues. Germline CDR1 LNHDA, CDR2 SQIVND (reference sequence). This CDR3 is CAIGQRDYNEQFF.

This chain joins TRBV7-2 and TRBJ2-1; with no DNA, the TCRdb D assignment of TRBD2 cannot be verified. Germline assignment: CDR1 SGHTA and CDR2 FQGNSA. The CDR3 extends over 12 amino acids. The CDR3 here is CASSLGGLEQFF.

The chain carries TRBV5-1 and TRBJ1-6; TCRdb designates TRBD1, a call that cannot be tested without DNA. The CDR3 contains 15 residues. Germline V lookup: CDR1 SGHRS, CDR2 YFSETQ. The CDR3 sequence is CASSLEGGGGSPLHF.

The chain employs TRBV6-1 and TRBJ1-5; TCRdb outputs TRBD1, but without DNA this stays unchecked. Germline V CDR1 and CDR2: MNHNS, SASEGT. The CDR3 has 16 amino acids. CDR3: CASSPGTPDSNQPQHF.

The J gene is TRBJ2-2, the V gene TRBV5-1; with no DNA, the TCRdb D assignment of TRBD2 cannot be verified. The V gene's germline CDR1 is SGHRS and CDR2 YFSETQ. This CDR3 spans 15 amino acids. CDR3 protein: CASSLTSGAVGELFF.

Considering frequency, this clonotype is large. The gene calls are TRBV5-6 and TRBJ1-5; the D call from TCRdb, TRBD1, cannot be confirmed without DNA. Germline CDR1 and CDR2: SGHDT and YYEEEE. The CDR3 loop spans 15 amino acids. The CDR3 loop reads CASSLSGASNQPQHF.